Listed below are T cell receptor beta chains from one sample, sequenced in a study of blood T cell repertoires in COVID-19. Profiling relied on immunoSEQ multiplex PCR, and the TCRdb table lists in-frame clones only, not all of them. The repertoire holds a few hundred thousand clones, with around 86% as singletons. Sequencing input: peripheral blood. These receptors were taken from a man of 80 years or more with acute or convalescent COVID-19. CDR3s leave out the opening cysteine and the closing phenylalanine or tryptophan. Expanded clones get a size class; other rows say once, few or many, or leave the size out.

size,J,V,CDR3
-,TRBJ1-2,TRBV11-2,ASSPTGGNNYGYT
-,TRBJ1-2,TRBV14,ASSQDESARGGYT
-,TRBJ1-1,TRBV24-1,ATSQTGNTEAF
-,TRBJ1-2,TRBV4-1,ASSQDRDYGYT
-,TRBJ1-1,TRBV18,ASSRMVGTEAF
-,TRBJ1-4,TRBV19,ASTSYRDRGSDNEKLF
-,TRBJ1-6,TRBV7-2,ASRPPGTYNSPLH
few,TRBJ2-2,TRBV18,ASSPQGGTGELF
-,TRBJ2-7,TRBV6-5,ASSYLGQNYEQY
-,TRBJ2-2,TRBV7-9,ASSLDRENTGELF
few,TRBJ2-2,TRBV28,ASTRGEGRTGELF
-,TRBJ1-2,TRBV4-2,ASSPTGGREGYT
-,TRBJ2-1,TRBV28,AGGGQGNEQF
once,TRBJ1-2,TRBV28,ASSEGTGLHFYGYT
-,TRBJ1-6,TRBV6-4,ASSDRPGAIYNSPLH
-,TRBJ2-1,TRBV28,ASSALRTGSYNEQF
-,TRBJ1-2,TRBV18,ASSLQQTDLYGYT
-,TRBJ2-3,TRBV24-1,ATSDPPPSTDTQY
few,TRBJ1-5,TRBV7-2,ASSLAGTGQAKPQH
-,TRBJ1-5,TRBV2,ASSTGTGYQPQH
-,TRBJ1-5,TRBV18,ASSPTRAGGNQPQH
-,TRBJ2-3,TRBV5-4,ASSFDGGATDTQY
-,TRBJ1-6,TRBV11-2,ASSTFVDREVSPLH
-,TRBJ2-1,TRBV4-2,ASSQESSGAYNEQF
-,TRBJ2-1,TRBV11-3,ASSKQDRYNEQF
-,TRBJ1-5,TRBV4-3,ASSQGTGVNQPQH
few,TRBJ1-6,TRBV27,ASSFGTGRFNSPLH
-,TRBJ1-1,TRBV5-1,ASSLGSGGRGTEAF
-,TRBJ2-1,TRBV6-5,ASSPSGRTEQF
once,TRBJ1-5,TRBV3-1/TRBV3-2,ASSQGGFQGEPQH
-,TRBJ1-5,TRBV5-1,ASSLGTGESNQPQH
-,TRBJ1-2,TRBV6-5,ASSHGQGRYT
-,TRBJ1-3,TRBV5-1,ASSEGRSGNTIY
-,TRBJ2-3,TRBV7-9,ASSLSRLGDTQY
once,TRBJ1-1,TRBV25-1,ASSRVNTEAF
-,TRBJ2-4,TRBV5-4,ASSLAGAKNIQY
-,TRBJ2-1,TRBV7-9,ASTIGGTGNEQF
-,TRBJ1-2,TRBV2,ASSEGSDYGYT
-,TRBJ1-1,TRBV6-2/TRBV6-3,ASSYSRLVNTEAF
-,TRBJ2-1,TRBV24-1,ATSGGSTYNEQF
-,TRBJ1-2,TRBV5-1,ASSPALGDYGYT
-,TRBJ1-2,TRBV5-6,ASSSNRVRGGYT
-,TRBJ2-1,TRBV7-3,ASSLSGSDNNEQF
-,TRBJ1-1,TRBV6-1,ASSEAGQGVTEAF
-,TRBJ2-7,TRBV7-3,ASTQSASGEQY
-,TRBJ1-2,TRBV4-3,ASSQFGETGANYGYT
-,TRBJ2-5,TRBV11-2,ASSLGGQETQY
few,TRBJ1-5,TRBV28,ASSWDSLSNQPQH
-,TRBJ1-5,TRBV28,ASSSTGTGLFSNQPQH